The next 8 T cell receptor beta chains were all read from a single sample in a study of regulatory T cells in long-lasting Graves disease. The time point is: newly diagnosed GD, antithyroid drugs for less than 3 months. Researchers made the TCR library from RNA that was extracted from PBMCs. Libraries of TCR beta came from iRepertoire HTBI primers plus Arm-PCR of CDR3 regions. TCRdb reprocessed the multiplex PCR reads with MiXCR, giving one entry per CDR3 protein. The sample holds 360,000 or so distinct CDR3 sequences, under 20% seen once. The same data also contributed to another study, on T cells in Graves' hyperthyroidism and ophthalmopathy.

The material was peripheral blood mononuclear cells (PBMCs), obtained at new diagnosis, from a patient treated with antithyroid drugs. The receptor set was obtained from a young woman with Graves disease.

This clonotype is deemed medium-sized. The chain is built from TRBV11-1 and TRBJ2-1; D not resolved. CDR1 is SGHAT and CDR2 is FQDESV in the germline V gene (reference sequence). There are 15 residues in the CDR3. With 5 bases removed from V and 4 bases from J, the gap between germline ends came to 15 bases. The CDR3 region is CASSAQAEIYNEQFF. CDR3 nucleotide sequence: TGTGCCAGCAGCGCGCAGGCCGAAATATACAATGAGCAGTTCTTC.

This clonotype turned up a few times. A read error may be the cause here, since a much bigger clone is one base away. The chain has TRBV18 and TRBJ2-1; TRBD1 or TRBD2 may be the D gene (6 bases each). The CDR3 runs to 17 residues. Germline assignment: CDR1 KGHSH and CDR2 LQKENI. CDR3 bases: TGTGCCAGCTCACCATTGCGGGACATAAGCTCCTACAATGAGCAGCTCTTC. Its translation is CASSPLRDISSYNEQLF.

On this clonotype itself: Given a far larger clone just one base away, this is likely a sequencing read error. Lacking the conserved final phenylalanine or tryptophan, this CDR3 likely reflects a read error. The rearrangement joins TRBV11-2 to TRBJ2-3; D is unclear. The CDR3 has 13 amino acids. Trimming shortened V by 5 bases and J by 1 base, and 7 bases separated the two germline ends. Germline V lookup: CDR1 SGHAT, CDR2 FQNNGV. The CDR3 DNA reads as TGTGCCAGCAGCCCTATCGGCACAGATACGCAGTATCTT. Translating it yields CASSPIGTDTQYL.

This clonotype was observed many times. The chain couples TRBV24-1 to TRBJ2-7, with D unresolved. CDR1 is KGHDR and CDR2 is SFDVKD in the germline V gene. The CDR3 has 13 residues. The V end lost 5 bases, the J end lost 2 bases, and 9 bases lay between the germline ends. CDR3 nucleotides: TGTGCCACCAGTGGCCACGGCCCCTACGAGCAGTACTTC. This encodes CATSGHGPYEQYF.

This clonotype was recorded once. The J gene is TRBJ2-2, the V gene TRBV11-3; D ambiguous. V was shortened by 2 bases and J by 7 bases, with 11 bases between the two germline ends. Germline V gene data show CDR1 as SGHNT and CDR2 as YENEEA. This CDR3 contains 14 residues. The CDR3 region has the DNA TGTGCCAGCAGCTTAAGTTCTGGGGACGGGGAGCTGTTTTTT. Its translation is CASSLSSGDGELFF.

The sample holds many counts of this clonotype. The gene calls are TRBV6-5 and TRBJ1-5; tentative D call: TRBD1 (6 bases). The V gene's germline CDR1 is MNHEY and CDR2 SVGAGI. The CDR3 is 15 residues long. The ends were cut back, 0 bases at V and 5 bases at J, with 11 bases in the middle. The CDR3 nucleotides read TGTGCCAGCAGTTACTCTAGGGGGTCGGATCAGCCCCAGCATTTT. The encoded protein is CASSYSRGSDQPQHF.

CDR3 nucleotides: TGTGCCAGCAGTTACTCGTTATCCGGATCCTTTAAGCAGTTCTTC. As protein: CASSYSLSGSFKQFF. The chain is built from TRBV6-5 and TRBJ2-1, with D hard to call. V gave up 0 bases and J gave up 11 bases, with 17 bases separating them. CDR1 MNHEY and CDR2 SVGAGI come from the germline V gene. The CDR3 spans 15 residues.

The chain recombines TRBV11-2 with TRBJ2-3, with TRBD2 matching 11 bases. This CDR3 has 14 residues. Germline CDR1 and CDR2: SGHAT and FQNNGV. The CDR3 bases are TGTGCAACTAGCGGGAGTCGCCGCACAGATACGCAGTATTTT. This translates into CATSGSRRTDTQYF.